This entry is about one T cell receptor (beta chain). This sample was included in a study of blood T cell repertoires in COVID-19. Germline V gene lookup returns CDR1 MNHEY and CDR2 SVGAGI. The CDR3 sequence is 15 residues long. Trimming removed 6 bases from V and 8 bases from J; junction bases left unmatched: 11. Libraries were prepared by immunoSEQ multiplex PCR; TCRdb keeps only in-frame clonotypes and omits some of them. The sample carries under 200,000 clones, roughly 82% recorded once. The source material was PBMCs or T cells enriched from blood (not recorded which). V is TRBV6-5 and J is TRBJ1-2, with 11 bases matching TRBD1. This receptor was identified in an older woman with acute COVID-19. The CDR3 DNA reads TGTGCCAGCAGACCGGGACAGGGGGGGGATCACGGCTACACCTTC. Protein: CASRPGQGGDHGYTF.